This T cell receptor beta chain was identified in a study of T-cell reconstitution after alpha-beta-depleted transplantation in children. This clonotype was found many times. The junction departs from the called germline gene at one end, perhaps through a read error. CDR1 is SSHAT and CDR2 is FNYEAQ in the germline V gene (reference sequence). This CDR3 has 13 amino acids. Preparation of the TCRbeta library used unique molecular identifiers. Via MiXCR, TCRdb re-called the PCR reads, giving one row per CDR3 protein. The table lists 400,000 to 500,000 distinct CDR3 sequences, roughly 10% of them singletons.

This chain uses TRBV7-7 with TRBJ2-1; D possibly matches TRBD1 or TRBD2 (6 bases each). Sequencing was performed on PBMCs from the stem cell graft donor, taken from the stem cell graft. This clonotype originated in a human donor who donated a stem cell graft to a child with acute myeloid leukemia. Here the CDR3 DNA reads TGTGCTAGCAGCCATGGAGGGGGATTTGAGCAGTTCTTC. It codes for CASSHGGGFEQFF.